This T cell receptor (beta chain) was obtained from a study of T cell responses to AZD1222 COVID-19 vaccine. This CDR3 region has 13 residues. Trimming removed 0 bases from V and 5 bases from J, with 8 bases in between. Germline V gives CDR1 MNHEY, CDR2 SVGAGI. On this clone: Its antigen remains unknown.

Study-level points and caveats: At baseline, just 6 or 7 AZD1222 recipients tested seropositive.

Repertoires were generated with immunoSEQ multiplex PCR, while TCRdb's copy carries only in-frame clones and drops some. Found here are roughly 150,000 clones, about 91% of them singletons; the top ten hold around 3.4%. V and J are TRBV6-5 and TRBJ2-7; D is ambiguous. This clonotype originated in an adult in good health. This sample comprised peripheral blood, obtained on day 0 of MenACWY control vaccination. CDR3: CASSYSISHEQYF. In DNA, the CDR3 is TGTGCCAGCAGTTACTCGATCAGCCACGAGCAGTACTTC.